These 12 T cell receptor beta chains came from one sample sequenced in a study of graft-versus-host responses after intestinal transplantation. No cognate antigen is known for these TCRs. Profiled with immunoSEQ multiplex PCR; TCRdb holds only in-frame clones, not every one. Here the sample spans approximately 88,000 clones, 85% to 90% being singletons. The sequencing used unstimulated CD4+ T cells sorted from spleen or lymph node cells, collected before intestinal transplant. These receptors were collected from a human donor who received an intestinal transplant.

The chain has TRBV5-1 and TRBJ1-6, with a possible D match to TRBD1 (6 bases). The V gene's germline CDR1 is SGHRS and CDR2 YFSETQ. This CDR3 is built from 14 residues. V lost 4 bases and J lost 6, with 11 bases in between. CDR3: CASSLDSLNSPLHF. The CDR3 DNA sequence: TGCGCCAGCAGCCTGGACAGCCTTAATTCACCCCTCCACTTT.

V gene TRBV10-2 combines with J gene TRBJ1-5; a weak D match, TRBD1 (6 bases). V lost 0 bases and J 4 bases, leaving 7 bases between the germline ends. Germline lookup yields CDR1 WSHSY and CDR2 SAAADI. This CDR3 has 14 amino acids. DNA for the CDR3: TGCGCCAGCAGTGAGTCTAGGGGGAATCAGCCCCAGCATTTT. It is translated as CASSESRGNQPQHF.

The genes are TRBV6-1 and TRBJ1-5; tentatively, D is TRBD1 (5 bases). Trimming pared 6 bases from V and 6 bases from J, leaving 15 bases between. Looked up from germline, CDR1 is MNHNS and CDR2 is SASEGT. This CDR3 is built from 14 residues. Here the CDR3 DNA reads TGTGCCAGCAGGGGGGGAGGGGATGGTCAGCCCCAGCATTTT. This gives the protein CASRGGGDGQPQHF.

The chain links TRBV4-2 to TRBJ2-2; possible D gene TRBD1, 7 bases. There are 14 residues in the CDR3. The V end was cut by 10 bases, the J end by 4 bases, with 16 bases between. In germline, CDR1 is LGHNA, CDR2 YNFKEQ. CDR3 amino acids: CATQPQGGTGELFF. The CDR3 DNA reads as TGTGCCACCCAGCCCCAGGGGGGCACCGGGGAGCTGTTTTTT.

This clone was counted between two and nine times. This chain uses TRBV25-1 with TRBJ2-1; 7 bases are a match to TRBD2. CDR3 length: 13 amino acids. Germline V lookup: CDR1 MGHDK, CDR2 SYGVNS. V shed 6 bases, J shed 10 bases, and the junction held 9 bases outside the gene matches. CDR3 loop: CASSEKGRGEQFF. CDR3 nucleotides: TGTGCCAGCAGCGAAAAGGGGCGGGGGGAGCAGTTCTTC.

This chain's CDR3 is CASSVRREGAEAFF. CDR3 DNA sequence: TGTGCCAGCAGCGTACGGAGGGAAGGGGCTGAAGCTTTCTTT. The rearrangement joins TRBV9 to TRBJ1-1, with D maybe TRBD1 (5 bases). Germline V CDR1 and CDR2: SGDLS, YYNGEE. The CDR3 loop spans 14 amino acids. The ends were cut back, 1 base at V and 6 bases at J, with 13 bases in the middle. Looking up the rest from reference TRBV9 and TRBJ1-1 gives the full variable domain: DSGVTQTPKHLITATGQRVTLRCSPRSGDLSVYWYQQSLDQGLQFLIQYYNGEERAKGNILERFSAQQFPDLHSELNLSSLELGDSALYFCASSVRREGAEAFFGQGTRLTVV.

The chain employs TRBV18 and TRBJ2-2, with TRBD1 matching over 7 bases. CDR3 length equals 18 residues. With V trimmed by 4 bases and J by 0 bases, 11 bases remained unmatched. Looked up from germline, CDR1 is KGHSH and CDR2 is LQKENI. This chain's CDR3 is CASSQGQPSVANTGELFF. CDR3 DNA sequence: TGTGCCAGCTCACAGGGACAGCCATCCGTAGCGAACACCGGGGAGCTGTTTTTT.

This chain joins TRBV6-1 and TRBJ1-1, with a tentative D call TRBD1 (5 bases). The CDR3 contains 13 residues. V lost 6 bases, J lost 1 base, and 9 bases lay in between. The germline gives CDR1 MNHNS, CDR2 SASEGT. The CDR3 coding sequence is TGTGCCAGCAGAGTGACAGAGAACACTGAAGCTTTCTTT. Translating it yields CASRVTENTEAFF.

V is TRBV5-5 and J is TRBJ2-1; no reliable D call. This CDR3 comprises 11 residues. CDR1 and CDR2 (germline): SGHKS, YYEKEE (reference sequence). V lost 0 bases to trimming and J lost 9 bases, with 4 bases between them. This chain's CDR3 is CASSLDFEQFF. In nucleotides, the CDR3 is TGTGCCAGCAGCTTGGACTTTGAGCAGTTCTTC.

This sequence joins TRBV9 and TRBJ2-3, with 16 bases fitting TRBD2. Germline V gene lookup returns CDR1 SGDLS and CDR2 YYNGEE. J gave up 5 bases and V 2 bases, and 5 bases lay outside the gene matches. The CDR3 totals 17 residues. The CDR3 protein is CASSVGTSGGAKDTQYF. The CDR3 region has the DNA TGTGCCAGCAGCGTCGGGACTAGCGGGGGGGCCAAAGATACGCAGTATTTT. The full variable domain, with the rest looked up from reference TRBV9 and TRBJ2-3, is DSGVTQTPKHLITATGQRVTLRCSPRSGDLSVYWYQQSLDQGLQFLIQYYNGEERAKGNILERFSAQQFPDLHSELNLSSLELGDSALYFCASSVGTSGGAKDTQYFGPGTRLTVL.

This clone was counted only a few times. This CDR3 is CASPGLNTEAFF. As DNA, the CDR3 is TGTGCCAGCCCAGGGCTGAACACTGAAGCTTTCTTT. V is TRBV27 and J is TRBJ1-1; TRBD1 might be the D (5 bases). CDR1 is MNHEY, CDR2 SMNVEV, per germline (reference sequence). Trimming shortened V by 8 bases and J by 0 bases, and 7 bases separated the two germline ends. The CDR3 extends over 12 amino acids.

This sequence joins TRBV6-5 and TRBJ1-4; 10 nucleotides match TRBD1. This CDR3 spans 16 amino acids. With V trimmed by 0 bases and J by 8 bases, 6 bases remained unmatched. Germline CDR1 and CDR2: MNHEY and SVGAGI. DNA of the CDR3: TGTGCCAGCAGTTACTCCGACAGGGGGCGAAGGGAAAAACTGTTTTTT. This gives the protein CASSYSDRGRREKLFF.